The clone carrying this TCR beta chain was recorded only once. As yet, its antigen is unknown. The PCR employed 60 Vbeta primers together with 13 Jbeta primers. The table came from immunoSEQ multiplex PCR; TCRdb's copy has only in-frame clones and leaves some out. The table includes around 150,000 clones, 87% detected once. The sample belongs to a study of cytomegalovirus exposure and HLA in healthy donors. The study's findings and limits: TCR beta V- and J-gene trimming was later associated with a missense DCLRE1C variant.

V lost 8 bases, J lost 4 bases, and 15 bases lay in between. The CDR3 is made up of 14 amino acids. Germline CDR1 is SGHTA and CDR2 is FQGTGA. This TCR came from a woman in her 30s in good health and CMV-seronegative. The sample consisted of PBMCs. J is TRBJ1-3 and V is TRBV7-3; D not certain. The CDR3 nucleotides read TGTGCCAGCCGGGGAGGCCTTTTCGGAAACACCATATATTTT. Protein: CASRGGLFGNTIYF.